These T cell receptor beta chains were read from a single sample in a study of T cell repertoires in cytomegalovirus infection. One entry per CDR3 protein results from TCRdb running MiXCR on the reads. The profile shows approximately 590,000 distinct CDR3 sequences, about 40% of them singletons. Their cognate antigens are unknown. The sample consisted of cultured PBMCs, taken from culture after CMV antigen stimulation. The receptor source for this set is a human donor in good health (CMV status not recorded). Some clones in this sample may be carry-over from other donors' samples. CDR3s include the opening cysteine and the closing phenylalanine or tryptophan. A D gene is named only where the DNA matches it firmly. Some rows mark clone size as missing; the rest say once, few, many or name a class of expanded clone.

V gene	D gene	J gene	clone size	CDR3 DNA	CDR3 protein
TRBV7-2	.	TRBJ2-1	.	TGTGCCAGCAGCTTAGGTAGACCCCTCGACAATAAGCAGTTCTTC	CASSLGRPLDNKQFF
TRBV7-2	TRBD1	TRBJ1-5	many	TGTGCCAGCAGCTTGACAGGGGGTTTAAATCAGCCCCAGCATTTT	CASSLTGGLNQPQHF
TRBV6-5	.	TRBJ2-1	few	TGTGCCAGCAGTTACTCGAGGACCGATGAGGGGCAGTTCTTC	CASSYSRTDEGQFF
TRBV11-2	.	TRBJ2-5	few	TGTGCCAGCAGCTCCCATGTCTCGGAGACCCAGTACTTC	CASSSHVSETQYF
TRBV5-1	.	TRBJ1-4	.	TGCGCCAGCAGCTCAGGGACGTACGGCGAAAAACTGTTTTTT	CASSSGTYGEKLFF
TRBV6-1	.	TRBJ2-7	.	TGTGCCAGCAGAAGGGGGGAGGAGCAGTACTTC	CASRRGEEQYF
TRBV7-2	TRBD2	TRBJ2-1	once	TGTGCCAGCAGCTTAAAGGCTAGCGGCTACAATGAGCAGTTCTTC	CASSLKASGYNEQFF
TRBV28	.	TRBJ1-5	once	TGTGCCAGCAGTTCTTCTGGACACAGCAATCAGCCCCAGCATTTT	CASSSSGHSNQPQHF
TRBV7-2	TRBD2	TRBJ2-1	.	TGTGCCAGCAGCTTAGTAGCTACTAGCGGGTCCTACAATGAGCAGTTCTTC	CASSLVATSGSYNEQFF
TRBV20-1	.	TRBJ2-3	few	TGCAGTGCTAGTTTGGACCGGGGGACAGATACGCAGTATTTT	CSASLDRGTDTQYF
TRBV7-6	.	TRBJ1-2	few	TGTGCCAGCAGCTTACATAGTAACTATGGCTACACCTTC	CASSLHSNYGYTF
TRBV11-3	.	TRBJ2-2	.	TGTGCCAGCAGCTTAGGTGGCTATAACACCGGGGAGCTGTTTTTT	CASSLGGYNTGELFF
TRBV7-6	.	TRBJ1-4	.	TGTGCCAGCAGCCCTGGGACAAGAGCAACTAATGAAAAACTGTTTTTT	CASSPGTRATNEKLFF
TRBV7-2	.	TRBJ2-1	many	TGTGCCAGCAGCCCACTACACTCCGGGCGGGGATACAATGAGCAGTTCTTC	CASSPLHSGRGYNEQFF
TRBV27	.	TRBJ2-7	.	TGTGCCAGCAGGCAGTTTCTGTCCTACGAGAAGTACTTC	CASRQFLSYEKYF
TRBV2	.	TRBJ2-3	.	TGTGCCAGCAGTGAGGAGGCCCTCCTTGGCGATACGCAGTATTTT	CASSEEALLGDTQYF
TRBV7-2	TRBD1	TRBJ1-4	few	TGTGCCAGCAGCTCTGACAGGGGGCGGGAAAAACTGTTTTTT	CASSSDRGREKLFF
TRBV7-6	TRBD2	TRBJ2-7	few	TGTGCCAGCAGCTTAGGCCCCTCCCCTAGCGGGGGGGCCTACGAGCAGTACTTC	CASSLGPSPSGGAYEQYF
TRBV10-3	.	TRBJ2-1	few	TGTGCCATCAGTGATGGGGGAAAAGGGAGGAGTGAGCAGTTCTTC	CAISDGGKGRSEQFF
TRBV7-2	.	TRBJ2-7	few	TGTGCCAGCAGCTTAGTGGCGACTAGTAACGAGCAGTACTTC	CASSLVATSNEQYF